The 10 T cell receptor beta chains in this list originate from one sample, sequenced in a study of T cells in Graves' hyperthyroidism and ophthalmopathy. RNA transcripts provided the source from which TCR beta CDR3 regions were amplified. An initial round of RT-PCR targeting the TCR CDR3 relied on the HTBI primer set. TCRdb passed the multiplex PCR reads through MiXCR, listing each CDR3 protein once. The sample yields about 620,000 distinct CDR3 sequences, 15% to 20% seen once. The sample comprised blood. These receptors all come from a woman in her thirties with Graves' hyperthyroidism.

In this sample, this clonotype turned up many times. The CDR3, as DNA: TGCAGCGTTCCCGCCCCCCAGGCGCAGTATTTT. Its protein is CSVPAPQAQYF. V is TRBV29-1 and J is TRBJ2-3; D unresolved. The V gene's germline CDR1 is SQVTM and CDR2 ANQGSEA. There are 11 residues in the CDR3. Trimming stripped 5 bases from V and 10 bases from J, with 13 bases between.

This clonotype was counted many times. The chain uses TRBV20-1 and TRBJ1-1; 10 bases match TRBD1. The CDR3 runs to 14 residues. V lost 3 bases and J lost 1; bases outside the gene matches: 2. Germline V gene data show CDR1 as DFQATT and CDR2 as SNEGSKA (reference sequence). The CDR3 DNA is TGCAGTGCTAGGCGACAGGGGGCGAACACTGAAGCTTTCTTT. Protein product: CSARRQGANTEAFF.

This clonotype was counted at least ten times. V and J are TRBV12-3 or TRBV12-4 and TRBJ2-1, with 7 bases matching TRBD2. Trimming cost V 3 bases and J 1 base; bases outside gene matches: 12. There are 18 residues in the CDR3. For the CDR3, the DNA is TGTGCCAGCAGTTTGAGATTCGGGCGGGAGCGTTCCTACAATGAGCAGTTCTTC. Its protein is CASSLRFGRERSYNEQFF.

In its sample, this clonotype was seen many times. J is TRBJ2-5 and V is TRBV7-2; 7 nucleotides match TRBD2. V was clipped by 1 base and J by 5 bases; unmatched bases: 4. The CDR3 extends over 14 amino acids. CDR1 and CDR2 from the germline V gene are SGHTA and FQGNSA. The CDR3 DNA reads as TGTGCCAGCAGCTTAGTGCGGCGGGGGGAGACCCAGTACTTC. Its translation is CASSLVRRGETQYF.

This clonotype was recorded many times. One end of the junction varies from germline; a read error may be responsible. V gene TRBV30 combines with J gene TRBJ1-2, with TRBD1 identical over 7 bases. The CDR3 loop spans 14 amino acids. Germline assignment: CDR1 GTSNPN and CDR2 SVGIG (reference sequence). The CDR3 nucleotides are TGTGCCGGGAGCCACCTAGGGGGCGCGAGTGGCTACACCTTC. Translating gives CAGSHLGGASGYTF.

This clonotype was found many times. The chain joins TRBV12-5 to TRBJ2-7; unclear D gene. Trimming pared 2 bases from V and 6 bases from J, leaving 11 bases between. The CDR3 is 13 amino acids. The germline CDR1 and CDR2 sequences are LGHNT and FRNRAP. The CDR3 loop reads CASGLWHKGEQYF. The DNA of the CDR3 is TGTGCTAGTGGTTTGTGGCATAAAGGCGAGCAGTACTTC.

This clonotype was counted many times. The chain joins TRBV2 to TRBJ2-5; 9 nucleotides match TRBD1. Germline V lookup: CDR1 SNHLY, CDR2 FYNNEI. V lost 6 bases and J lost 5; bases outside the gene matches: 7. The CDR3 spans 14 residues. CDR3 loop: CASRRQGGRETQYF. The CDR3 DNA sequence: TGTGCCAGCAGAAGACAGGGGGGACGGGAGACCCAGTACTTC. Combining the CDR3 with reference TRBV2 and TRBJ2-5 gives the whole variable domain EPEVTQTPSHQVTQMGQEVILRCVPISNHLYFYWYRQILGQKVEFLVSFYNNEISEKSEIFDDQFSVERPDGSNFTLKIRSTKLEDSAMYFCASRRQGGRETQYFGPGTRLLVL.

This clonotype showed up just a few times. This chain links TRBV6-5 with TRBJ1-2; D is perhaps TRBD1 (5 bases). V lost 3 bases to trimming and J lost 8 bases, with 13 bases between them. CDR1 MNHEY and CDR2 SVGAGI come from the germline V gene. The CDR3 totals 13 residues. The CDR3 reads CASSYQGPGGYTF. CDR3 DNA sequence: TGTGCCAGCAGTTATCAGGGACCCGGCGGCTACACCTTC.

Details on this clonotype: A much larger clone sits a single nucleotide away, making a read error possible. The chain recombines TRBV9 with TRBJ2-7; maybe TRBD1 (5 bases). There are 14 residues in the CDR3. The V end lost 0 bases, the J end lost 1 base, and 8 bases lay between the germline ends. The germline V gene encodes CDR1 SGDLS and CDR2 YYNGEE. The CDR3 sequence: CASSVEPGSYEQYF. The DNA for the CDR3 is TGTGCCAGCAGCGTAGAACCAGGGTCCTACGAGCAGTACTTC.

In its sample, this clonotype was seen many times. The chain couples TRBV2 to TRBJ2-3; D perhaps matches TRBD2 (6 bases). Trimming took off 6 bases at V and 6 bases at J, with 13 bases between the two ends. CDR1 is SNHLY, CDR2 FYNNEI, per germline. This CDR3 has 13 amino acids. In DNA form, the CDR3 reads TGTGCCAGCAGGGAGGGCCCGTCGGATACGCAGTATTTT. This codes for CASREGPSDTQYF.